This T cell receptor (beta chain) was sequenced in a study of cytomegalovirus exposure and HLA in healthy donors. On the study more broadly: An earlier analysis found fewer than 120 million unique TCR beta sequences from around 180 million T cells. Notes on the study in general: A later analysis showed TCR association rates differing by HLA locus, peaking at DRB1 and lowest at HLA-C. Sequencing likely produced, as an artifact, a cluster of highly shared sequence variants. As was reported, the classifier diagnosed cytomegalovirus status with high specificity and sensitivity.

Researchers ran the PCR with 60 Vbeta and 13 Jbeta primers. Sequencing used immunoSEQ multiplex PCR; TCRdb keeps in-frame clones, though not all of them. The table has 200,000 to 250,000 clones, around 85% seen once; the top ten hold about 1.2%. Concerning this clone: Its antigen is still unknown.

The CDR3 consists of 15 residues. Germline assignment: CDR1 SGHDT and CDR2 YYEEEE. Sequences were obtained from PBMCs. The chain uses TRBV5-6 and TRBJ2-5, with TRBD2 identical over 10 bases. The DNA end favors TRBJ2-7, so the J call may be wrong. This TCR was sampled from a human donor in good health. DNA for the CDR3: TGTGCCAGCAGCTTGGGGGCTAGCGGGAGAAGCGAGCAGTACTTC. It translates to CASSLGASGRSEQYF.